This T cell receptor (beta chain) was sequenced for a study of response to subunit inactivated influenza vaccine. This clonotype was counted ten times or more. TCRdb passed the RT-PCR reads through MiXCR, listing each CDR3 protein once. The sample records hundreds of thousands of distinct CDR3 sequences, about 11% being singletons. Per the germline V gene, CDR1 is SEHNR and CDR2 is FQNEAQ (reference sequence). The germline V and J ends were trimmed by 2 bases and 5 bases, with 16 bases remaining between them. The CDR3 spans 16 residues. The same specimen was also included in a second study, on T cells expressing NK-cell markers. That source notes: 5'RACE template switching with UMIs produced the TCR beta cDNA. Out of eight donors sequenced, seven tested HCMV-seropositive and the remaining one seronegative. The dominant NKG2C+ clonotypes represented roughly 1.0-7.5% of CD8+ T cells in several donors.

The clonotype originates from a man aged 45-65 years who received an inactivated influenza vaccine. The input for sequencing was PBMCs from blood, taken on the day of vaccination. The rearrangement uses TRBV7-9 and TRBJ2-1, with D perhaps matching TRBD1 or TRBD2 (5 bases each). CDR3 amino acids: CASSLRGRGYNNEQFF. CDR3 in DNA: TGTGCCAGCAGCTTACGGGGAAGGGGTTACAACAATGAGCAGTTCTTC.